This T cell receptor (beta chain) was sequenced in a study of CD8 T cells in ankylosing spondylitis. Study results and limitations: Among TCR beta sequences, a motif of 7 to 9 highly homologous variants appeared characteristic of ankylosing spondylitis blood.

TCRdb reanalysed the 5' RACE reads using MiXCR and keeps one entry per CDR3 protein. The sample lists approximately 550,000 distinct CDR3 sequences; 10% to 15% were seen once. This clonotype appeared many times. As yet, its antigen is unknown. Germline CDR1 DFQATT, CDR2 SNEGSKA (reference sequence). This CDR3 contains 12 residues. V shed 6 bases, J shed 4 bases, and the junction held 4 bases outside the gene matches. The chain joins TRBV20-1 to TRBJ1-1; 8 bases agree with TRBD1. Sequenced sample: blood, either unsorted or a sorted T cell fraction (not recorded which). The TCR originated in a male donor with ankylosing spondylitis. CDR3 residues: CSAKTGGTEAFF. CDR3 nucleotides: TGCAGTGCCAAAACAGGGGGCACTGAAGCTTTCTTT.